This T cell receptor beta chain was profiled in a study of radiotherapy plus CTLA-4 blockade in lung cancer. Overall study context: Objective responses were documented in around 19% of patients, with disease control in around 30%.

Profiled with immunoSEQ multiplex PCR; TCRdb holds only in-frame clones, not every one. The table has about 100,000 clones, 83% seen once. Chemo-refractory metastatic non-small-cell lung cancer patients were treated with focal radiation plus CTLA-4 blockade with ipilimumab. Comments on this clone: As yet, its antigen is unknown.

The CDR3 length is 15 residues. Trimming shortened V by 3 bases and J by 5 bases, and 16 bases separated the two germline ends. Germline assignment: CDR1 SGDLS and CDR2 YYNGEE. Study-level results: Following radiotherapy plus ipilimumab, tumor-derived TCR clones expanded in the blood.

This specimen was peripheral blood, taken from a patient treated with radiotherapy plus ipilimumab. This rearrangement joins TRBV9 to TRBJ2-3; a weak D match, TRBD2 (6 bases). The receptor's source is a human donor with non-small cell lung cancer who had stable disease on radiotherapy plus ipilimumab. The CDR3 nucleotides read TGTGCCAGCAGCGGGGGACTCTTCGAGGGAGATACGCAGTATTTT. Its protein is CASSGGLFEGDTQYF.